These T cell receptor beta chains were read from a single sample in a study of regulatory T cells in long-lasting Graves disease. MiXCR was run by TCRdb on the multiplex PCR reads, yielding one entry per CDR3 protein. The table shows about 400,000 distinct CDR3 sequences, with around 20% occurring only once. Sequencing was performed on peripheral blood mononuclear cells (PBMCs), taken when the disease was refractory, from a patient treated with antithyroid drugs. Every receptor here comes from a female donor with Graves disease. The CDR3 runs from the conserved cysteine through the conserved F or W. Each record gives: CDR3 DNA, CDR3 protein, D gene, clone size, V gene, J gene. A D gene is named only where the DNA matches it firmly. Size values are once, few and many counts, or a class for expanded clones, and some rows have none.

cdr3_nt: TGTGCCAGCAGTGACAGTAATGAAAAACTGTTTTTT; cdr3_aa: CASSDSNEKLFF; d_call: -; clone_size: many; v_call: TRBV2; j_call: TRBJ1-4
cdr3_nt: TGCAGTGCAACCGGGACTAGCGGGAGGAGGTACGAGCAGTACTTC; cdr3_aa: CSATGTSGRRYEQYF; d_call: TRBD2; clone_size: -; v_call: TRBV20-1; j_call: TRBJ2-7
cdr3_nt: TGTGCCAGCAGTCCACCGGGACAGGGGAGCGGCTACACCTTC; cdr3_aa: CASSPPGQGSGYTF; d_call: TRBD1; clone_size: many; v_call: TRBV27; j_call: TRBJ1-2
cdr3_nt: TGTGCCAGCAGCTTTCCCGGAGCTAACTATGGCTACACCTTC; cdr3_aa: CASSFPGANYGYTF; d_call: -; clone_size: many; v_call: TRBV7-9; j_call: TRBJ1-2
cdr3_nt: TGTGCCAGCAGTTACTCGGGGGAAATAGCTGAAGCTTTCTTT; cdr3_aa: CASSYSGEIAEAFF; d_call: -; clone_size: -; v_call: TRBV6-5; j_call: TRBJ1-1
cdr3_nt: TGTGCCAGCAGCTTTGAATACGAGCAGTACTTC; cdr3_aa: CASSFEYEQYF; d_call: -; clone_size: many; v_call: TRBV11-2; j_call: TRBJ2-7
cdr3_nt: TGTGCCATCCAGGGACAGGCGAACACCGGGGAGCTGTTTTTT; cdr3_aa: CAIQGQANTGELFF; d_call: TRBD1; clone_size: many; v_call: TRBV10-3; j_call: TRBJ2-2
cdr3_nt: TGCGCCAGCAGCCAAGATACCGGGACAGGAGCGATGAACACTGAAGCTTTCTTT; cdr3_aa: CASSQDTGTGAMNTEAFF; d_call: TRBD1; clone_size: few; v_call: TRBV4-3; j_call: TRBJ1-1
cdr3_nt: TGTGCCAGCAGCGGGGGGGGGTACACTGAAGCTTTCTTT; cdr3_aa: CASSGGGYTEAFF; d_call: -; clone_size: -; v_call: TRBV9; j_call: TRBJ1-1
cdr3_nt: TGTGCCAGTAGTATCGAGGACGGATCTAACTATGGCTACACCTTC; cdr3_aa: CASSIEDGSNYGYTF; d_call: -; clone_size: -; v_call: TRBV19; j_call: TRBJ1-2
cdr3_nt: TGTGCCAGCCGCCCGACAGGGGGCCCCTCTGGGGCCAACGTCCTGACTTTC; cdr3_aa: CASRPTGGPSGANVLTF; d_call: TRBD1; clone_size: -; v_call: TRBV28; j_call: TRBJ2-6